This T cell receptor beta chain emerged from a study of response to subunit inactivated influenza vaccine. General study results and limits: With each seasonal influenza vaccination, the authors suggested, few new T cells are recruited.

MiXCR was run by TCRdb on the RT-PCR reads, yielding one entry per CDR3 protein. The sample includes fewer than 750,000 distinct CDR3 sequences, 11% to 15% of them seen just once. As to this clonotype: The target antigen is unknown.

The sequences come from PBMCs from blood, collected 11 to 12 days after vaccination. The receptor comes from a man in his forties or fifties who received an inactivated influenza vaccine.

The CDR3 is CASTWGRAEGVYEQYF. CDR3 in DNA: TGTGCCAGCACATGGGGACGGGCCGAGGGGGTCTACGAGCAGTACTTC. V and J are TRBV28 and TRBJ2-7; D possibly corresponds to TRBD1 (6 bases). Germline lookup yields CDR1 MDHEN and CDR2 SYDVKM. The CDR3 is 16 amino acids. Trimming cost V 7 bases and J 3 bases, with 22 bases left between them. Full variable domain (remainder filled in from reference TRBV28 and TRBJ2-7): DVKVTQSSRYLVKRTGEKVFLECVQDMDHENMFWYRQDPGLGLRLIYFSYDVKMKEKGDIPEGYSVSREKKERFSLILESASTNQTSMYLCASTWGRAEGVYEQYFGPGTRLTVT.